This T cell receptor beta chain stems from a study of cytomegalovirus exposure and HLA in healthy donors. The CDR3 is 13 residues long. Trimming cost V 3 bases and J 9 bases, with 14 bases left between them. CDR1 SGHAT and CDR2 FQNNGV come from the germline V gene. Remarks on this clone: Its specificity is unknown.

PCR employed 60 Vbeta and 13 Jbeta primers. Sequencing used immunoSEQ multiplex PCR; TCRdb keeps in-frame clones, though not all of them. The top ten hold roughly 6.4% of the sample, which has 50,000 to 70,000 clones, 70% to 75% seen once. Findings and limits, study-wide: TCR beta V segments were, for the most part, productive about 87% or about 30% of the time in an earlier analysis.

The specimen sequenced was PBMCs. The V call is TRBV11-2, the J call TRBJ1-1; D ambiguous. The receptor was derived from a man aged 30 to 39 in good health and CMV-seropositive. CDR3 DNA sequence: TGTGCCAGCAGCTTTAGCTTGTCTCAGAAAGCTTTCTTT. Translation: CASSFSLSQKAFF.